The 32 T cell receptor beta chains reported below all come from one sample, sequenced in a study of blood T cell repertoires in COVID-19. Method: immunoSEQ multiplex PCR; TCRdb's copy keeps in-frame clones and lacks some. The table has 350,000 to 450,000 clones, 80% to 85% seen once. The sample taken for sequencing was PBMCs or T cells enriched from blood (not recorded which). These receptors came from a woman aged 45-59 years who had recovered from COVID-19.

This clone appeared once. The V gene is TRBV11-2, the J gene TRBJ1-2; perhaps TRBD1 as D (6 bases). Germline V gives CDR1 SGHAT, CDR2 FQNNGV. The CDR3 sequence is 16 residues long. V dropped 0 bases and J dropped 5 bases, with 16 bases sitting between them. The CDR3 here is CASSLDNRASLYGYTF. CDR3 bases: TGTGCCAGCAGCTTAGATAACAGGGCGTCCCTATATGGCTACACCTTC.

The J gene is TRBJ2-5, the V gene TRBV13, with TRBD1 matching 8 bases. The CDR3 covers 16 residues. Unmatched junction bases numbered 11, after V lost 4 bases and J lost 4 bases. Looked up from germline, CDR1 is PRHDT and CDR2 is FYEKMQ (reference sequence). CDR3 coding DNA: TGTGCCAGCAGCTCGACAGGGGTTAGTGTGCGAGAGACCCAGTACTTC. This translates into CASSSTGVSVRETQYF.

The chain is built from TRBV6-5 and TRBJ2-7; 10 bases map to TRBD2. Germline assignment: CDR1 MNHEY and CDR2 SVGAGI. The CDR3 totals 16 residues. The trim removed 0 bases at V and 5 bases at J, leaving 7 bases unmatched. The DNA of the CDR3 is TGTGCCAGCAGTTACTCGCACGGGCTAGCGGGGGACGAGCAGTACTTC. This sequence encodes CASSYSHGLAGDEQYF.

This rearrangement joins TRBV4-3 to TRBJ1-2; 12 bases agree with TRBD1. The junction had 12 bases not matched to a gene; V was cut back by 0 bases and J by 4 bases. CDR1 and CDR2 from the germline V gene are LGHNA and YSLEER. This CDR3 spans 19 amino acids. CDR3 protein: CASSQETGTGGRDIYGYTF. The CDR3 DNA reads TGCGCCAGCAGCCAAGAGACCGGGACAGGGGGCCGGGATATCTATGGCTACACCTTC.

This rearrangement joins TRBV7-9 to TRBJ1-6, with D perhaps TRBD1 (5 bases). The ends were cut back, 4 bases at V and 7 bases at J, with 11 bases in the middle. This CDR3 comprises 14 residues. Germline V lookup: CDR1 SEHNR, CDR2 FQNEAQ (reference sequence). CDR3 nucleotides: TGTGCCAGCAGCTATGGGCAGGGCAATTCACCCCTCCACTTT. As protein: CASSYGQGNSPLHF.

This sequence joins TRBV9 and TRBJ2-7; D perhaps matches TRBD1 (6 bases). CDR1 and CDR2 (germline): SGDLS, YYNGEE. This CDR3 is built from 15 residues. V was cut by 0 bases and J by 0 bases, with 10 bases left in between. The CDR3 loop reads CASSVGQASSYEQYF. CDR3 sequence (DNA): TGTGCCAGCAGCGTAGGACAGGCTAGCTCCTACGAGCAGTACTTC. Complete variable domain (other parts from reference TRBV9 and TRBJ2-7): DSGVTQTPKHLITATGQRVTLRCSPRSGDLSVYWYQQSLDQGLQFLIQYYNGEERAKGNILERFSAQQFPDLHSELNLSSLELGDSALYFCASSVGQASSYEQYFGPGTRLTVT.

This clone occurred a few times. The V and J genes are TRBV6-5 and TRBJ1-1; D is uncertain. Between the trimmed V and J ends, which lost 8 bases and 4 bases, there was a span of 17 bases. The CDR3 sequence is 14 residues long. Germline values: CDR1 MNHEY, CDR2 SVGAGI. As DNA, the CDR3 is TGTGCCAGCCTCCTAACGGGGAAGGGCACTGAAGCTTTCTTT. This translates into CASLLTGKGTEAFF.

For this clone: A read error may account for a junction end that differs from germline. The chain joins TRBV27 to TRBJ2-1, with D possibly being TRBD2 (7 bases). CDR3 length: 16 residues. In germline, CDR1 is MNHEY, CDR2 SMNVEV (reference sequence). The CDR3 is CASILLGGGRGSEQFF. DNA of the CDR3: TGTGCCAGCATTTTACTAGGGGGGGGACGGGGTAGTGAGCAGTTCTTC.

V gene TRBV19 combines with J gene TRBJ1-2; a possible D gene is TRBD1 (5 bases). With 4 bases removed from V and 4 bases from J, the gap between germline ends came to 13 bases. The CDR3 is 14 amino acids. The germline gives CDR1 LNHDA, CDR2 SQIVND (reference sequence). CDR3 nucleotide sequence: TGTGCCAGTAGTAGACAAACAGGAACCTATGGCTACACCTTC. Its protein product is CASSRQTGTYGYTF. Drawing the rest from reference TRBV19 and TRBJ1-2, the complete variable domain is DGGITQSPKYLFRKEGQNVTLSCEQNLNHDAMYWYRQDPGQGLRLIYYSQIVNDFQKGDIAEGYSVSREKKESFPLTVTSAQKNPTAFYLCASSRQTGTYGYTFGSGTRLTVV.

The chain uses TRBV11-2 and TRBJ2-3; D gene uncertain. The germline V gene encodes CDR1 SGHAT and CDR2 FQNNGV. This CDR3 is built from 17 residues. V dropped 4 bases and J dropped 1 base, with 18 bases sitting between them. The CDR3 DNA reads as TGTGCCAGCAGCTCGGCGCCCCCGAGCCGGGGCACAGATACGCAGTATTTT. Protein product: CASSSAPPSRGTDTQYF.

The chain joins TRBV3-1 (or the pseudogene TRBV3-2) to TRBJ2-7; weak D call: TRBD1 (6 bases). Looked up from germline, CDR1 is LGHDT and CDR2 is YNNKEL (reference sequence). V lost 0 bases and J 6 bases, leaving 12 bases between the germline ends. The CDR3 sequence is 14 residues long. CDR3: CASSQEPRGGEQYF. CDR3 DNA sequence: TGTGCCAGCAGCCAAGAGCCCAGGGGCGGCGAGCAGTACTTC.

CDR3 amino acids: CASSQSMDRVGNQPQHF. The DNA for the CDR3 is TGCGCCAGCAGTCAATCGATGGACAGGGTTGGCAATCAGCCCCAGCATTTT. The gene calls are TRBV23-1 and TRBJ1-5, with 8 bases that match TRBD1. TRBV23-1 is annotated as an ORF whose role is uncertain. The CDR3 contains 17 residues. The V and J ends lost 0 bases and 2 bases, in that order; junction bases with no gene match: 6.

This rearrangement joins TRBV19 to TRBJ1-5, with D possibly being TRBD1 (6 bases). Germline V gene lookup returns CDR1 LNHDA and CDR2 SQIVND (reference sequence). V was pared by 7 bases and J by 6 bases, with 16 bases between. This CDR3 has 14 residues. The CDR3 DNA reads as TGTGCCAGTACCTCACAGGGTTTGGGTCAGCCCCAGCATTTT. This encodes CASTSQGLGQPQHF.

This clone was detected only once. Here the CDR3 DNA reads TGCGCCAGCAGCCAAGCGGCAGCAGGCCCCTATGGCTACACCTTC. It codes for CASSQAAAGPYGYTF. The chain is built from TRBV4-3 and TRBJ1-2, with D hard to call. The CDR3 loop spans 15 amino acids. V lost 1 base and J lost 4, with 13 bases in between. Per the germline V gene, CDR1 is LGHNA and CDR2 is YSLEER.

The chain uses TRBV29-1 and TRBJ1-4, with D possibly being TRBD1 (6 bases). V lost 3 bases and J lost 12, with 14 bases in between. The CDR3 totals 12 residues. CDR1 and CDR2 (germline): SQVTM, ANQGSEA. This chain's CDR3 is CSVDRGAAELFF. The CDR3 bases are TGCAGCGTTGATCGGGGGGCGGCGGAACTGTTTTTT.

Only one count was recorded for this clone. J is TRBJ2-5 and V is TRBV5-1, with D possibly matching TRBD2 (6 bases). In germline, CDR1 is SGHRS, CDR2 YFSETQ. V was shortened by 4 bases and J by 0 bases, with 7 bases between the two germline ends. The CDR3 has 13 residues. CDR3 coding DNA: TGCGCCAGCAGCGGGGAGGACCAAGAGACCCAGTACTTC. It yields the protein CASSGEDQETQYF.

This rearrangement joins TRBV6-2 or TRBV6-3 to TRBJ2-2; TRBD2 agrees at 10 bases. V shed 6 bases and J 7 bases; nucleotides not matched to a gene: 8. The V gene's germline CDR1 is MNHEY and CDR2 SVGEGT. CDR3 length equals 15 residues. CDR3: CASSPGLAGVGELFF. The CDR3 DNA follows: TGTGCCAGCAGCCCCGGTCTAGCGGGAGTCGGGGAGCTGTTTTTT.

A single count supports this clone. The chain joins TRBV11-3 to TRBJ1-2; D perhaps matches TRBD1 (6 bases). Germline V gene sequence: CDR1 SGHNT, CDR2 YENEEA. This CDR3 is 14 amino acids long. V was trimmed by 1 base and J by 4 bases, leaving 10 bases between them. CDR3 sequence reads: CASSLAGGLYGYTF. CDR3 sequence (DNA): TGTGCCAGCAGCTTAGCGGGGGGCCTCTATGGCTACACCTTC.

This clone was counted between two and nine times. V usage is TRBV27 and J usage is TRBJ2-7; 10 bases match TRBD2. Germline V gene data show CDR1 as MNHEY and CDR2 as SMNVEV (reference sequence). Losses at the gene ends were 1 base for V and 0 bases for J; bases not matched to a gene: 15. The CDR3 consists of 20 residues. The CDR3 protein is CASSLWAPSIAGGTSYEQYF. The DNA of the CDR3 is TGTGCCAGCAGTTTATGGGCCCCATCGATAGCGGGAGGAACCTCCTACGAGCAGTACTTC.

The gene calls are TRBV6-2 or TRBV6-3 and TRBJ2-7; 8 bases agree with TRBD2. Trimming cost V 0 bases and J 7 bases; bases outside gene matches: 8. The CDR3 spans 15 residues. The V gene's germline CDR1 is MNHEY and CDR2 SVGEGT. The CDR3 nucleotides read TGTGCCAGCAGTTACTCGTCTAGCGGGTTCAAAGAGCAGTACTTC. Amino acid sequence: CASSYSSSGFKEQYF.

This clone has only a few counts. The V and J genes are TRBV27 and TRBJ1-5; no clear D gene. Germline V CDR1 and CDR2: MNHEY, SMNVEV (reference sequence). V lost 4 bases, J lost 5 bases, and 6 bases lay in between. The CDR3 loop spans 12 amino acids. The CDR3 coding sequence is TGTGCCAGCAGTTCTTCAGATCAGCCCCAGCATTTT. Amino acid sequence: CASSSSDQPQHF.

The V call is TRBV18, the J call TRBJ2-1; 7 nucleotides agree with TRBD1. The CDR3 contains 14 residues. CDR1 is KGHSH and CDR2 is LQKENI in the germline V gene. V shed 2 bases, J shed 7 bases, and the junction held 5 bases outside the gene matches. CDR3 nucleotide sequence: TGTGCCAGCTCACCAGCCGGGACAGCTAATGAGCAGTTCTTC. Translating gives CASSPAGTANEQFF.

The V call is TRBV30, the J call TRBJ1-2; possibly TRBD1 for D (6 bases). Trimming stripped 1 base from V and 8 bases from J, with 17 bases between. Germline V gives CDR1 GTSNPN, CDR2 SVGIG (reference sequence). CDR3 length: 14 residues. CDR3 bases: TGTGCCTGGAGTGGTGGGGGCGCGTTAAGGGGCTACACCTTC. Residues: CAWSGGGALRGYTF.

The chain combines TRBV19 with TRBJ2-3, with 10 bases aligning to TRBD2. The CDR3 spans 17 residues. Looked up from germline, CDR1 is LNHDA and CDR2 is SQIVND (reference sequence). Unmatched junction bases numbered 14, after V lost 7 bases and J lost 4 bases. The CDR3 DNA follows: TGTGCCAGTACCCTGCTATGGGCTAGCGGGAGCGCAGATACGCAGTATTTT. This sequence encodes CASTLLWASGSADTQYF.

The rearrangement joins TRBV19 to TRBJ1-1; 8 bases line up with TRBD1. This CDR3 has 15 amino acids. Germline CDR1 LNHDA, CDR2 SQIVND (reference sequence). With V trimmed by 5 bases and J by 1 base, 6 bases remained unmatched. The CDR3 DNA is TGTGCCAGTAGTTACACCGGGACAGGGAACACTGAAGCTTTCTTT. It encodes CASSYTGTGNTEAFF.

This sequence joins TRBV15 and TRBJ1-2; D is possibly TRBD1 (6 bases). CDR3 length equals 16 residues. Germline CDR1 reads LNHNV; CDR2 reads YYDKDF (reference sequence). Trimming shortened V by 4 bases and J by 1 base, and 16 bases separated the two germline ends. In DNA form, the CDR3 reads TGTGCCACCAGCACTGACAGGTCGGGGCTTAACTATGGCTACACCTTC. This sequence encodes CATSTDRSGLNYGYTF.

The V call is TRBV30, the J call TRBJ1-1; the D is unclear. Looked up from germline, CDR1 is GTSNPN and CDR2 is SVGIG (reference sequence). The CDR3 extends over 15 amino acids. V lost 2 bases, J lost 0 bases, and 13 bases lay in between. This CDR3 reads CAWSRGPGMNTEAFF. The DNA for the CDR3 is TGTGCCTGGAGTCGCGGTCCCGGGATGAACACTGAAGCTTTCTTT.

CDR3 in DNA: TGTGCCAGCAGTTACCACTCGGGACAGGGTACGAACACTGAAGCTTTCTTT. Encoded protein: CASSYHSGQGTNTEAFF. This rearrangement joins TRBV6-2 or TRBV6-3 to TRBJ1-1; TRBD1 matches 9 bases. Per the germline V gene, CDR1 is MNHEY and CDR2 is SVGEGT. The CDR3 is made up of 17 amino acids. Trimming removed 2 bases from V and 1 base from J; junction bases left unmatched: 8.

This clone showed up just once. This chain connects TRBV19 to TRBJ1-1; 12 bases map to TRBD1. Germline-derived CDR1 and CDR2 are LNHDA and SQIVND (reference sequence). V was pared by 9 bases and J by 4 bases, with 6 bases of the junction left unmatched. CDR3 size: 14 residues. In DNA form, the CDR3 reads TGTGCCAGCTGCGGGACAGGGGGCTTCACTGAAGCTTTCTTT. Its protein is CASCGTGGFTEAFF.

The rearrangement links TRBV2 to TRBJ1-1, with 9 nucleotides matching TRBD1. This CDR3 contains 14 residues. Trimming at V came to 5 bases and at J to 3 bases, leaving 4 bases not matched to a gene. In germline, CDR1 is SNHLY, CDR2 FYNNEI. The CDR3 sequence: CASSRTGVDTEAFF. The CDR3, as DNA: TGTGCCAGCAGTCGGACAGGGGTGGACACTGAAGCTTTCTTT. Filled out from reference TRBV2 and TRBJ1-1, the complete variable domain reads EPEVTQTPSHQVTQMGQEVILRCVPISNHLYFYWYRQILGQKVEFLVSFYNNEISEKSEIFDDQFSVERPDGSNFTLKIRSTKLEDSAMYFCASSRTGVDTEAFFGQGTRLTVV.

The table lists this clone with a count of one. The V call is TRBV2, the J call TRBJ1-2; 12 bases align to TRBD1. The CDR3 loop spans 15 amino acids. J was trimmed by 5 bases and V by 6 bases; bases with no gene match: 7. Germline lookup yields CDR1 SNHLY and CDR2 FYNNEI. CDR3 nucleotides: TGTGCCAGCAGGCCGGGACAGGGGGCTGATTATGGCTACACCTTC. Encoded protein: CASRPGQGADYGYTF.

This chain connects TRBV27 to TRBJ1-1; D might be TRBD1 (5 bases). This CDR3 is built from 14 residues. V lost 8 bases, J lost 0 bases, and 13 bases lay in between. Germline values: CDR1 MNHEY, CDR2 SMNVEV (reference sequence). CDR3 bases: TGTGCCAGCTCCCCCTGGGGGGTGAACACTGAAGCTTTCTTT. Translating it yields CASSPWGVNTEAFF.